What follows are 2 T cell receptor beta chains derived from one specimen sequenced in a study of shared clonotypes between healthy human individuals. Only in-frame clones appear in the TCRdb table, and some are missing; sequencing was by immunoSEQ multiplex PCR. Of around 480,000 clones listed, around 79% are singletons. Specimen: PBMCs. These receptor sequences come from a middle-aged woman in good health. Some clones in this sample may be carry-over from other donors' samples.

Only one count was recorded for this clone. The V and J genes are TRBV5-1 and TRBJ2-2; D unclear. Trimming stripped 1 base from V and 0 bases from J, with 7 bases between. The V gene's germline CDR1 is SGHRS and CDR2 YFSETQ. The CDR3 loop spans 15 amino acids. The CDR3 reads CASSLTFANTGELFF. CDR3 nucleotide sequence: TGCGCCAGCAGCTTGACCTTCGCGAACACCGGGGAGCTGTTTTTT. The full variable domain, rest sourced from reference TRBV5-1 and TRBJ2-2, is KAGVTQTPRYLIKTRGQQVTLSCSPISGHRSVSWYQQTPGQGLQFLFEYFSETQRNKGNFPGRFSGRQFSNSRSEMNVSTLELGDSALYLCASSLTFANTGELFFGEGSRLTVL.

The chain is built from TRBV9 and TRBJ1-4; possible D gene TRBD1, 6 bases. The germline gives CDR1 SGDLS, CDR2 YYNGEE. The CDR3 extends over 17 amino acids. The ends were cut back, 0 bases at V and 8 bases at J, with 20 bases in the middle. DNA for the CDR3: TGTGCCAGCAGCGTAGGTGCCCGGGACATTCGACGGGAAAAACTGTTTTTT. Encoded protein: CASSVGARDIRREKLFF.